The rows below give T cell receptor beta chains drawn from one sample of a study of blood T cell repertoires in COVID-19. Sequenced by immunoSEQ multiplex PCR; TCRdb stores in-frame clones only, minus some. The sample contains about 150,000 clones, 70% to 90% of which appear only once. The specimen was PBMCs or T cells enriched from blood (not recorded which). The receptors come from a woman in her 30s with acute COVID-19. Both conserved end residues are part of each CDR3. A D gene is named only where the DNA matches it firmly. Size tells how often a clone was seen (once, few, many) or the class of an expanded clone, and some rows leave it out.

>TRBJ2-7|NA|TRBD2|TRBV7-8
CASSSGLAGALHSYEQYF
TGTGCCAGCAGCTCAGGACTAGCGGGCGCCCTTCACTCCTACGAGCAGTACTTC
>TRBJ1-2|NA|TRBD1|TRBV6-6
CASSSNRGNYGYTF
TGTGCCAGCAGTTCAAACAGGGGGAACTATGGCTACACCTTC
>TRBJ2-3|NA|TRBD1|TRBV7-9
CASSVQGSRDTQYF
TGTGCCAGCAGCGTACAGGGGTCGAGGGATACGCAGTATTTT
>TRBJ2-5|NA|NA|TRBV7-9
CASSLVGSETQYF
TGTGCCAGCAGCTTAGTTGGTAGCGAGACCCAGTACTTC
>TRBJ1-1|NA|TRBD1|TRBV14
CASSRNTGDRGTEAFF
TGTGCCAGCAGCCGCAATACCGGGGACAGGGGCACTGAAGCTTTCTTT
>TRBJ2-7|NA|TRBD2|TRBV10-3
CAISEPSGGNYEQYF
TGTGCCATCAGTGAACCTAGCGGGGGAAACTACGAGCAGTACTTC
>TRBJ1-6|once|TRBD1|TRBV11-1
CASSGTGTGINSPLHF
TGTGCCAGCAGCGGTACCGGGACAGGGATTAATTCACCCCTCCACTTT
>TRBJ1-2|once|NA|TRBV5-5
CASSDHPQGGYGYTF
TGTGCCAGCAGCGACCATCCCCAGGGAGGCTATGGCTACACCTTC
>TRBJ1-6|NA|TRBD1|TRBV19
CASSIGPGQGTNSPLHF
TGTGCCAGTAGTATAGGTCCGGGACAGGGGACGAATTCACCCCTCCACTTT
>TRBJ2-1|NA|TRBD2|TRBV5-1
CASSLGSGEEQFF
TGCGCCAGCAGCTTGGGGAGCGGGGAGGAGCAGTTCTTC
>TRBJ2-3|NA|TRBD2|TRBV7-6
CASSLNIGTSGRTDTQYF
TGTGCCAGCAGCTTAAATATAGGGACTAGCGGGAGAACAGATACGCAGTATTTT
>TRBJ2-7|NA|TRBD2|TRBV28
CASTVAGGLYEQYF
TGTGCCAGCACAGTAGCGGGAGGATTGTACGAGCAGTACTTC
>TRBJ2-7|NA|NA|TRBV19
CASSIVFERALYEQYF
TGTGCCAGTAGTATAGTCTTCGAGCGGGCTCTCTACGAGCAGTACTTC
>TRBJ2-3|NA|NA|TRBV18
CASSPPRQGSTDTQYF
TGTGCCAGCTCACCACCACGGCAGGGGAGCACAGATACGCAGTATTTT
>TRBJ2-5|NA|NA|TRBV9
CASSVAPSGQETQYF
TGTGCCAGCAGCGTAGCGCCCAGCGGCCAAGAGACCCAGTACTTC
>TRBJ1-6|many|NA|TRBV25-1
CASSSGEVGNSPLHF
TGTGCCAGCAGTTCCGGGGAGGTGGGTAATTCACCCCTCCACTTT
>TRBJ1-5|NA|NA|TRBV19
CASSAAGGQPQHF
TGTGCCAGTAGTGCCGCCGGGGGTCAGCCCCAGCATTTT
>TRBJ2-1|NA|TRBD2|TRBV11-1
CASSPRGGSDEQFF
TGTGCCAGCAGCCCGCGGGGCGGGAGTGATGAGCAGTTCTTC
>TRBJ2-1|NA|NA|TRBV2
CASSETGGGFF
TGTGCCAGCAGTGAAACAGGGGGGGGGTTCTTC
>TRBJ1-2|NA|NA|TRBV29-1
CSVLAELQGNYYGYTF
TGCAGTGTTCTAGCTGAACTCCAGGGGAACTACTATGGCTACACCTTC
>TRBJ2-7|NA|TRBD2|TRBV6-1
CASSVPGLAGTREQYF
TGTGCCAGCAGTGTGCCGGGACTAGCGGGCACCCGCGAGCAGTACTTC
>TRBJ1-1|NA|TRBD1|TRBV5-1
CASSLEGSPGGAFF
TGCGCCAGCAGCTTGGAAGGTAGTCCAGGGGGAGCTTTCTTT
>TRBJ1-1|NA|NA|TRBV5-1
CASSLGQGWDTEAFF
TGCGCCAGCAGCTTGGGGCAGGGGTGGGACACTGAAGCTTTCTTT
>TRBJ2-7|once|NA|TRBV19
CASSIDLQGYEQYF
TGTGCCAGTAGTATCGACCTACAGGGCTACGAGCAGTACTTC
>TRBJ1-2|NA|TRBD1|TRBV5-6
CASSLEFGDRVFSGYTF
TGTGCCAGCAGCTTGGAATTTGGGGACAGGGTGTTTTCGGGCTACACCTTC
>TRBJ2-7|NA|TRBD2|TRBV10-3
CAISADAHGTSGYEQYF
TGTGCCATCAGTGCGGACGCCCACGGGACTAGCGGCTACGAGCAGTACTTC
>TRBJ2-2|NA|TRBD1|TRBV7-3
CASSIGTGDTGELFF
TGTGCCAGCAGCATCGGGACAGGAGACACCGGGGAGCTGTTTTTT
>TRBJ2-7|NA|NA|TRBV7-2
CASSSSQGRQYF
TGTGCCAGCAGCTCAAGCCAGGGGCGGCAGTACTTC
>TRBJ1-2|once|TRBD1|TRBV4-3
CASSQDLGDRVNYGYTF
TGCGCCAGCAGCCAAGATCTTGGTGACAGGGTTAACTATGGCTACACCTTC
>TRBJ2-1|NA|TRBD1|TRBV27
CASRREGGGFYNEQFF
TGTGCCAGCAGACGCGAAGGGGGCGGATTCTACAATGAGCAGTTCTTC
>TRBJ2-2|NA|TRBD2|TRBV28
CASSWASGGTGELFF
TGTGCCAGCAGTTGGGCTAGCGGGGGAACCGGGGAGCTGTTTTTT
>TRBJ1-2|NA|NA|TRBV5-4
CASSLVAVYGYTF
TGTGCCAGCAGCTTGGTGGCGGTCTATGGCTACACCTTC
>TRBJ2-5|NA|TRBD2|TRBV28
CASSLVSGGQETQYF
TGTGCCAGCAGTTTGGTCAGCGGGGGCCAAGAGACCCAGTACTTC
>TRBJ2-7|NA|TRBD1|TRBV10-3
CAISGYDRGLYEQYF
TGTGCCATCAGTGGGTACGACAGGGGGCTATACGAGCAGTACTTC
>TRBJ1-2|NA|NA|TRBV6-4
CASSEWRGVNYGYTF
TGTGCCAGCAGTGAGTGGCGGGGTGTCAACTATGGCTACACCTTC
>TRBJ2-3|NA|TRBD1|TRBV28
CASSFRGRTDTQYF
TGTGCCAGCAGTTTCAGGGGGCGCACAGATACGCAGTATTTT
>TRBJ1-1|NA|TRBD1|TRBV2
CASSLGQGTTEAFF
TGTGCCAGCAGCCTGGGACAGGGGACCACTGAAGCTTTCTTT
>TRBJ1-4|once|NA|TRBV18
CASSGTGFNEKLFF
TGTGCCAGCTCAGGCACAGGGTTTAATGAAAAACTGTTTTTT
>TRBJ1-2|NA|NA|TRBV28
CAGGGLNYGYTF
TGTGCCGGGGGAGGGTTGAACTATGGCTACACCTTC
>TRBJ1-3|NA|NA|TRBV28
CASSLRTDGNTIYF
TGTGCCAGCAGTCTCAGGACAGATGGAAACACCATATATTTT
>TRBJ1-4|once|NA|TRBV5-5
CASSLMATREKLFF
TGTGCCAGCAGCTTGATGGCGACAAGGGAAAAACTGTTTTTT
>TRBJ1-5|NA|NA|TRBV19
CASSIAAGGQPQHF
TGTGCCAGTAGTATAGCTGCCGGTGGTCAGCCCCAGCATTTT
>TRBJ1-2|NA|NA|TRBV28
CASSPLGRSLDNYGYTF
TGTGCCAGCAGCCCCTTGGGGCGAAGCCTCGATAACTATGGCTACACCTTC
>TRBJ2-7|NA|TRBD1|TRBV18
CASSPHEGQGSEQYF
TGTGCCAGCTCACCGCACGAGGGACAGGGAAGCGAGCAGTACTTC
>TRBJ2-1|NA|TRBD2|TRBV11-1
CASSLWGLAGIEQFF
TGTGCCAGCAGCCTCTGGGGCCTAGCGGGTATCGAGCAGTTCTTC
>TRBJ2-1|NA|TRBD2|TRBV18
CASSPFQREPYNEQFF
TGTGCCAGCTCACCGTTCCAGCGGGAGCCATACAATGAGCAGTTCTTC
>TRBJ2-7|NA|TRBD2|TRBV19
CASKYREASGEQYF
TGTGCCAGTAAGTACCGGGAGGCCAGCGGTGAGCAGTACTTC
>TRBJ2-2|once|NA|TRBV28
CASSAPGEGGGTGELFF
TGTGCCAGCAGTGCCCCCGGGGAGGGAGGGGGCACCGGGGAGCTGTTTTTT
>TRBJ2-1|many|TRBD2|TRBV6-2/TRBV6-3
CASSYSLAGGNEQFF
TGTGCCAGCAGTTATTCCCTAGCGGGAGGGAATGAGCAGTTCTTC
>TRBJ2-1|NA|TRBD2|TRBV7-9
CASSPSTSGYHNEQFF
TGTGCCAGCAGCCCTTCGACTAGCGGTTACCACAATGAGCAGTTCTTC
>TRBJ2-7|NA|NA|TRBV28
CASSFSRTSSYEQYF
TGTGCCAGCAGTTTCTCCCGCACGAGTTCCTACGAGCAGTACTTC
>TRBJ1-1|NA|NA|TRBV29-1
CSVVYSSGYTEAFF
TGCAGCGTTGTCTACTCGTCGGGGTACACTGAAGCTTTCTTT
>TRBJ1-1|NA|TRBD1|TRBV27
CASSLSRPGDSYGTEAFF
TGTGCCAGCAGTTTATCGAGGCCTGGGGACAGTTATGGCACTGAAGCTTTCTTT
>TRBJ2-1|once|TRBD2|TRBV6-4
CASSSTSGSYNEQFF
TGTGCCAGCAGTTCTACTAGCGGCTCCTACAATGAGCAGTTCTTC
>TRBJ2-3|once|TRBD2|TRBV18
CASSPSGIRDTQYF
TGTGCCAGCTCCCCTAGCGGGATTCGCGATACGCAGTATTTT
>TRBJ1-2|NA|TRBD1|TRBV18
CASSPYRDRGGYTF
TGTGCCAGCTCACCCTACCGGGACAGGGGTGGCTACACCTTC
>TRBJ2-5|NA|NA|TRBV7-8
CASRTLETQYF
TGTGCCAGCAGGACACTGGAGACCCAGTACTTC
>TRBJ1-2|once|NA|TRBV2
CASSGSAGADINYGYTF
TGTGCCAGCAGTGGATCGGCAGGGGCCGATATAAACTATGGCTACACCTTC
>TRBJ1-3|few|NA|TRBV7-9
CASSLQGYSGNTIYF
TGTGCCAGCAGCTTACAGGGCTACTCTGGAAACACCATATATTTT